This paragraph reports one TCR beta chain. Its antigen remains unidentified. One base away there is no much larger clone; base qualities are not given. All of the isolated RNA was reverse transcribed with the High Capacity cDNA Reverse Transcription Kit, so expressed TCRB transcripts were sequenced. Naive, central memory and regulatory T cell samples underwent deep immunoSEQ sequencing, averaging approximately 3.3 million total reads per sample. After sorted cells were lysed in RLT buffer, RNA was extracted with DNase-treated RNeasy Micro or Mini kits, with the choice depending on cell number. Each cell subset was processed on its own to prevent cross-contamination, while patient and healthy donor samples were processed together. The immunoSEQ multiplex PCR was used to amplify TCRB sequences from cDNA, yielding 87-bp fragments that span the CDR3 region. The amplicons were sequenced using the Illumina HiSeq platform. On the authors' methods: Synthetic template baselines were used to correct PCR bias computationally, reads within Hamming distance 2 were collapsed together, and singletons that could not be merged were discarded. Reads were aligned to IMGT to assign V, D and J genes, CDR3 length, and insertions or deletions at six rearrangement sites. Clonotype counts were normalized to sorted cell number within each subset before computing true diversity and Gini coefficients with the tcR R package. The overlap coefficient, calculated on TCRB nucleotide sequences, was used to quantify repertoire sharing. As a proxy for the pre-selection repertoire, out-of-frame TCRB sequences from naive cells were analyzed. TCRdb stores this immuneACCESS table with in-frame sequences only. Part of the clones is absent; in the studies checked, under half of the shortfall reflects unresolved V genes, and no reason is known for the rest. The V and J calls and clone size come from that table; D and trimming were worked out from the DNA. This sample is represented by approximately 280,000 clones; about 15% of them were singletons. The top ten hold approximately 0.015% of the sample.

The data are from a study of beta chain features in type 1 diabetes (dated by TCRdb to 2016 to 2018). About the study as a whole: No differences in mean age, gender distribution, total cell number or subset yield were found between patients and healthy donors. Across all samples, about 110 million sorted cells were examined, and cell number per subset correlated strongly with RNA yield. In the study, recently diagnosed type 1 diabetes patients and matched healthy donors were compared on the TCRB repertoires of their sorted circulating CD4+ T cell subsets. Regulatory and stem cell-like memory subsets were isolated from only 8 patients and 8 healthy donors, whereas naive and central memory subsets came from all 30 or so donors. Broad study findings and their caveats: Naive, central memory and regulatory TCRB repertoires appeared to be more alike among patients than among healthy donors. Fewer insertions and more nucleotide deletions at VDJ recombination sites were observed in patients with type 1 diabetes, implying thymic rearrangement abnormalities. Because cDNA rather than genomic DNA was sequenced, highly expressing activated cells could have been over-represented, although no difference in activation and CD3 levels was found between groups. Because the HLA sub-analyses included only small numbers of individuals, any influence of HLA type on TCRB rearrangement was left unresolved. Shorter templates might have been favored by PCR, but patient and control samples were amplified and corrected together, so both groups would have been affected equally by any skew. A moderate but significant shortening of TCRB CDR3 length was observed in type 1 diabetes patients in all four CD4+ subsets.

Each donor gave one peripheral blood draw, averaging approximately 120 mL, which was collected into heparinised tubes. A BD FACSAria II and a panel including CD45RO, CCR7, CD25, CD127, CD95 and CD27 were used to sort naive, central memory, regulatory and stem cell-like memory CD4+ T cells. All sorted populations exceeded 95% purity. PBMCs were isolated right away by Lymphoprep density gradient centrifugation and were stained directly, without culture. So that batch effects would be minimized, each experiment stained and sorted samples in pairs, pairing one healthy donor with one patient. CDR1 is given as ENHRY and CDR2 as SYGVKD, both from the germline V gene. Trimmed from V: 5 bases; trimmed from J: 0 bases; junction bases lacking a gene match: 4. The cysteine opens and the phenylalanine closes a CDR3 of 17 amino acids. The kept DNA is CDR3 alone, 51 bases in frame from the first base.

This sequence originates from a man aged 18 to 35 with type 1 diabetes. Sequenced input: naive CD4+ T cells from blood. This specimen's cell subset or site label, interpreted: true naive CD4+ T cells. Here the chain combines TRBV10-3 and TRBJ2-6; the central 10 bases match TRBD1. CDR3 reads: CAISPRQGASGANVLTF. In nucleotide form, the sequence is TGTGCCATCAGTCCTAGACAGGGGGCCTCTGGGGCCAACGTCCTGACTTTC.